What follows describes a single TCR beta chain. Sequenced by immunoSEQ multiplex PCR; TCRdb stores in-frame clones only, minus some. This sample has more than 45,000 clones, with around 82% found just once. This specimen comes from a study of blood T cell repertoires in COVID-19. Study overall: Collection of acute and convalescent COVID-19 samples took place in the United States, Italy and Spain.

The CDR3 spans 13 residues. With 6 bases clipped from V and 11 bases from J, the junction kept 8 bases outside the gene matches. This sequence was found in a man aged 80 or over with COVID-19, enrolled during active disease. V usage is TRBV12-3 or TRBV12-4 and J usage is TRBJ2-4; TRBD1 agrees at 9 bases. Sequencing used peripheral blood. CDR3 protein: CASSETGGLLQYF. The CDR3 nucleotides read TGTGCCAGCAGCGAGACAGGGGGTTTGCTTCAGTACTTC.